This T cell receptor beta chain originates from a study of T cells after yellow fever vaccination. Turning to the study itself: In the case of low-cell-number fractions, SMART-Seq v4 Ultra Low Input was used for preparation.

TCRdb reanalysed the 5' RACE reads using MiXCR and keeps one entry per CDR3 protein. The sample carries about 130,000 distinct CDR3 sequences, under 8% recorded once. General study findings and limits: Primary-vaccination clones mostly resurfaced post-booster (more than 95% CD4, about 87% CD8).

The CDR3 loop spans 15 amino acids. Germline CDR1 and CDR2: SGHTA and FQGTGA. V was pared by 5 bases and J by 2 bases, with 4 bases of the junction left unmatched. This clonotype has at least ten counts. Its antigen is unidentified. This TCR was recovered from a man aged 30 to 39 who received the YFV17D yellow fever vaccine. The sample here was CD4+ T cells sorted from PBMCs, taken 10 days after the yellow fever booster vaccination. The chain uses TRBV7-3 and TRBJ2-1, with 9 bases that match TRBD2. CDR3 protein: CASSPSGIAYNEQFF. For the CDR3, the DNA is TGTGCCAGCAGCCCTAGCGGGATAGCCTACAATGAGCAGTTCTTC.